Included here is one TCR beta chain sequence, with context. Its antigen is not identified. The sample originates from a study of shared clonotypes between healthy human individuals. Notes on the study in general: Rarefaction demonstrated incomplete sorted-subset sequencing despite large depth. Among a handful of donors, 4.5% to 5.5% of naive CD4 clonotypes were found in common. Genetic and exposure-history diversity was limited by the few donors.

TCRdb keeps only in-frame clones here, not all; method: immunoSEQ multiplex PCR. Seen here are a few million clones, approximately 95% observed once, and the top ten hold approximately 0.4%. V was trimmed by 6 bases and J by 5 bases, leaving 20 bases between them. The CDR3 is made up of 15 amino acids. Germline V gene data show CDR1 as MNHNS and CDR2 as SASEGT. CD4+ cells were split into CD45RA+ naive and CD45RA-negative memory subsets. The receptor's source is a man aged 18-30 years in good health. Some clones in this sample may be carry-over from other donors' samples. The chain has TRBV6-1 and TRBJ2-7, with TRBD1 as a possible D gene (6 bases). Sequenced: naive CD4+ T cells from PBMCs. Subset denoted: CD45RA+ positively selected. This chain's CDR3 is CASRERGYVGDEQYF. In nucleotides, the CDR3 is TGTGCCAGCAGAGAAAGGGGGTACGTTGGCGACGAGCAGTACTTC.